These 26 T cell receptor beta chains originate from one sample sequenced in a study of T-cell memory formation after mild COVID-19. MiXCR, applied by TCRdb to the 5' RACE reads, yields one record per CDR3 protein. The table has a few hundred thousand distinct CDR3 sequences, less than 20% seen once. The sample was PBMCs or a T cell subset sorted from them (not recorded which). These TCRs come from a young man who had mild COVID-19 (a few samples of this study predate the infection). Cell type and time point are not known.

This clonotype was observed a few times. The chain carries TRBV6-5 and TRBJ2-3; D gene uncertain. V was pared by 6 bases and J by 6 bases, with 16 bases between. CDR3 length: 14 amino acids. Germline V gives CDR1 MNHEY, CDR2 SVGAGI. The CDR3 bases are TGTGCCAGCAGCCCACTCCGGGCTCCGGATACGCAGTATTTT. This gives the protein CASSPLRAPDTQYF.

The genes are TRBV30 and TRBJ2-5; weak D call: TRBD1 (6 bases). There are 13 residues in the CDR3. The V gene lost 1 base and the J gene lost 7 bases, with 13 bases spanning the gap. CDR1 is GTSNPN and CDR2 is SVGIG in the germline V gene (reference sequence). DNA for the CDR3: TGTGCCTGGAGTGACAGGGATGGTGGGACCCAGTACTTC. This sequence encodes CAWSDRDGGTQYF.

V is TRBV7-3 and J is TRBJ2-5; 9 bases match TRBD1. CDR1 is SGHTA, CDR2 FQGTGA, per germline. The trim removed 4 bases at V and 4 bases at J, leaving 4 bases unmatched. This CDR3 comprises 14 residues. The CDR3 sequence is CASSYGTGTETQYF. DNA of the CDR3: TGTGCCAGCAGCTATGGGACAGGGACAGAGACCCAGTACTTC.

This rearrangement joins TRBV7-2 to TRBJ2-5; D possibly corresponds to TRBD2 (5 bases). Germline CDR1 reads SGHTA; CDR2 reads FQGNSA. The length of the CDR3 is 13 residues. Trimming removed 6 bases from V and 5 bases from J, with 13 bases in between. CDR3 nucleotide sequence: TGTGCCAGCAGACCTACGGGGAGCGAGACCCAGTACTTC. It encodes CASRPTGSETQYF. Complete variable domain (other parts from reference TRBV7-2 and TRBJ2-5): GAGVSQSPSNKVTEKGKDVELRCDPISGHTALYWYRQSLGQGLEFLIYFQGNSAPDKSGLPSDRFSAERTGGSVSTLTIQRTQQEDSAVYLCASRPTGSETQYFGPGTRLLVL.

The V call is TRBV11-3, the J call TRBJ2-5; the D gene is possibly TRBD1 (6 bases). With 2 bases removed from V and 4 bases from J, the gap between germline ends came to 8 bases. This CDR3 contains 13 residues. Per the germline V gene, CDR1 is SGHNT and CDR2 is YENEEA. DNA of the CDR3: TGTGCCAGCAGCTTAACAGGGACAGAGACCCAGTACTTC. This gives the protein CASSLTGTETQYF.

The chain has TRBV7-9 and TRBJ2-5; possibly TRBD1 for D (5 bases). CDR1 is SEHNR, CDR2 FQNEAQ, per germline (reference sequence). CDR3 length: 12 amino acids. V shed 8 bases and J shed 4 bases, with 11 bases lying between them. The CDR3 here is CASLGVSETQYF. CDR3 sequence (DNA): TGTGCCAGCCTAGGGGTGTCAGAGACCCAGTACTTC. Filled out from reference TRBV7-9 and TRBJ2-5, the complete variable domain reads DTGVSQNPRHKITKRGQNVTFRCDPISEHNRLYWYRQTLGQGPEFLTYFQNEAQLEKSRLLSDRFSAERPKGSFSTLEIQRTEQGDSAMYLCASLGVSETQYFGPGTRLLVL.

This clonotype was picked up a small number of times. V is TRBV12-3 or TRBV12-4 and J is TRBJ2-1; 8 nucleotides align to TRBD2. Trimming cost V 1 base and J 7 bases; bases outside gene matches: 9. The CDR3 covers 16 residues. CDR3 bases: TGTGCCAGCAGTTTAGGCCCCCGCGGGGGGCCGAATGAGCAGTTCTTC. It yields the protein CASSLGPRGGPNEQFF.

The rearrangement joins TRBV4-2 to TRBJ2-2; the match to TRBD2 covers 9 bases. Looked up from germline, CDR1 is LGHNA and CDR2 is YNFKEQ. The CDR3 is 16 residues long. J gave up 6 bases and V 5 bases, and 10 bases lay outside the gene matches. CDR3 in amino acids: CASSGASGVAAGELFF. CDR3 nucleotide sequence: TGTGCCAGCAGCGGCGCTAGCGGGGTTGCGGCCGGGGAGCTGTTTTTT.

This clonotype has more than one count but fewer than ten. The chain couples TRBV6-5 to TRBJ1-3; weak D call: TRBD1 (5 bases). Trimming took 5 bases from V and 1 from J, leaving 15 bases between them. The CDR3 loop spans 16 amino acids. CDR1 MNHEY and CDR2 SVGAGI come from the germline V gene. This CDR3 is CASSEKTAASGNTIYF. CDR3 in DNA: TGTGCCAGCAGTGAGAAGACAGCTGCTTCTGGAAACACCATATATTTT.

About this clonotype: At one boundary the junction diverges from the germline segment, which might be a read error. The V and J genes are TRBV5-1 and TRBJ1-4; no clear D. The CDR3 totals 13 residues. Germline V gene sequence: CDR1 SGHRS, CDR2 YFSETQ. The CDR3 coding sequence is TGCGCCAGCAGCTTGGCCGGTGGAGAACTCCGGCTTTTT. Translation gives CASSLAGGELRLF.

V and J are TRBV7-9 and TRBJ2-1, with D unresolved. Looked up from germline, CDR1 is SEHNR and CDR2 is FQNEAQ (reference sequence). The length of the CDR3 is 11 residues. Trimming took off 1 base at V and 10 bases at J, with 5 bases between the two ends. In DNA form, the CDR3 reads TGTGCCAGCAGCTTAGAATGGGAGCAGTTCTTC. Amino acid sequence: CASSLEWEQFF.

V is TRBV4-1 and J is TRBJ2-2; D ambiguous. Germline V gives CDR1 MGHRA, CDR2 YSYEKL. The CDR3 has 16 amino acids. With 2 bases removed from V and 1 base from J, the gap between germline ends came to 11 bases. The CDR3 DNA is TGCGCCAGCAGCCAAAAAAAAAGACAGAACACCGGGGAGCTGTTTTTT. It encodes CASSQKKRQNTGELFF.

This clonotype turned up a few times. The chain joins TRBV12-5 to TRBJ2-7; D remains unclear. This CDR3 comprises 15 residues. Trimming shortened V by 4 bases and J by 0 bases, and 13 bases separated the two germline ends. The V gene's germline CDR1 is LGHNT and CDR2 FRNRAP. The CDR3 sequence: CASGSTDTSSYEQYF. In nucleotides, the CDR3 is TGTGCTAGTGGTTCCACAGATACCTCCTCCTACGAGCAGTACTTC.

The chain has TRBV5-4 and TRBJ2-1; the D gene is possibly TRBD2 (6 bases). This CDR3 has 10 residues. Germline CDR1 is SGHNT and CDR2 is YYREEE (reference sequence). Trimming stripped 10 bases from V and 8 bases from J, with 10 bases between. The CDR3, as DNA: TGTGCCGGAGGGCGGGATGAGCAGTTCTTC. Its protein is CAGGRDEQFF.

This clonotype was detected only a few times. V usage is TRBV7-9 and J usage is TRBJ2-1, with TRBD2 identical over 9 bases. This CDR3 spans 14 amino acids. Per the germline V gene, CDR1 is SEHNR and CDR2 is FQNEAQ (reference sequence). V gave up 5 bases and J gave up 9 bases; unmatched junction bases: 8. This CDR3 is CASSRRLAEGEQFF. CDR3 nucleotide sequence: TGTGCCAGCAGCCGCCGACTAGCGGAGGGTGAGCAGTTCTTC.

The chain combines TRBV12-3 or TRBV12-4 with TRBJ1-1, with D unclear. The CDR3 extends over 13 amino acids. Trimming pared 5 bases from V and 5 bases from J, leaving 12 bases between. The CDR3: CASSTTGSTEAFF. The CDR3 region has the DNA TGTGCCAGCAGTACAACCGGGAGTACTGAAGCTTTCTTT.

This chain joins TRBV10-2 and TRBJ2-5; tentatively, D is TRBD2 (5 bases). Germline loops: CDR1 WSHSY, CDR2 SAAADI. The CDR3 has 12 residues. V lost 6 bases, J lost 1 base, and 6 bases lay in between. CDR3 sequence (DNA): TGCGCCAGCAGGGGAGTCCAAGAGACCCAGTACTTC. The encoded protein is CASRGVQETQYF.

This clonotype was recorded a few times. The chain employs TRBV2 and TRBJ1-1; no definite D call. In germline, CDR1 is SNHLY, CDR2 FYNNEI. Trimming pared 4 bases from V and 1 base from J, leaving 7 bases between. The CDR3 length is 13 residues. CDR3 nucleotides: TGTGCCAGCAGTGCTCCCCCGAACACTGAAGCTTTCTTT. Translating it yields CASSAPPNTEAFF.

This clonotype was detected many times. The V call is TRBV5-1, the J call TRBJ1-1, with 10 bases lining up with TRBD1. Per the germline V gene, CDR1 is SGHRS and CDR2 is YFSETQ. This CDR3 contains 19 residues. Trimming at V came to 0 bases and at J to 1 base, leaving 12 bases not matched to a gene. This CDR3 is CASSLVGTGVRKGNTEAFF. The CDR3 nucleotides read TGCGCCAGCAGCTTGGTAGGGACAGGGGTGCGAAAGGGGAACACTGAAGCTTTCTTT.

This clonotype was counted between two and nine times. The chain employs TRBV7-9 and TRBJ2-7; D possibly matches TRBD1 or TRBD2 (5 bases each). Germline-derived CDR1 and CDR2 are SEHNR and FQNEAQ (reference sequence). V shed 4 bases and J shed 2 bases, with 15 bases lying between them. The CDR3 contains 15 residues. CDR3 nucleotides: TGTGCCAGCAGCTCCGAGGGGCTCTATACCTACGAGCAGTACTTC. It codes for CASSSEGLYTYEQYF.

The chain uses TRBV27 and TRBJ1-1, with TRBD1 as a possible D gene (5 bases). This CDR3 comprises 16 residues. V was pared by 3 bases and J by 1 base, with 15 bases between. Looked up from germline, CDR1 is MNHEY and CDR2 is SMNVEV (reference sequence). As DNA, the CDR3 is TGTGCCAGCAGTTTTATGAGGGGATTTACGAACACTGAAGCTTTCTTT. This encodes CASSFMRGFTNTEAFF.

As DNA, the CDR3 is TGTGCCAGCAGCTTAACGGGACGGGGCAGATGGAACACTGAAGCTTTCTTT. Translation: CASSLTGRGRWNTEAFF. V and J are TRBV7-3 and TRBJ1-1; D perhaps matches TRBD1 (5 bases). The length of the CDR3 is 17 residues. The ends were cut back, 0 bases at V and 1 base at J, with 15 bases in the middle. Per the germline V gene, CDR1 is SGHTA and CDR2 is FQGTGA.

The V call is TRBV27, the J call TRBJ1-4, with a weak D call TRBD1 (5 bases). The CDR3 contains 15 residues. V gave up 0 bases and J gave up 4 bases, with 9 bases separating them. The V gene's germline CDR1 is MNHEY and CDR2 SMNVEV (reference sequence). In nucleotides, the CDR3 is TGTGCCAGCAGTTTATCGCAACAGGTTAATGAAAAACTGTTTTTT. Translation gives CASSLSQQVNEKLFF.

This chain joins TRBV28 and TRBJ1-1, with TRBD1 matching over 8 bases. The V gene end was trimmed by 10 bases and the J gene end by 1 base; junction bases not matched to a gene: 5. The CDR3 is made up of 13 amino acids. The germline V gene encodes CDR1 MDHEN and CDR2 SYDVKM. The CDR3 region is CATQGAGNTEAFF. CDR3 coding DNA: TGTGCCACCCAGGGGGCGGGGAACACTGAAGCTTTCTTT.

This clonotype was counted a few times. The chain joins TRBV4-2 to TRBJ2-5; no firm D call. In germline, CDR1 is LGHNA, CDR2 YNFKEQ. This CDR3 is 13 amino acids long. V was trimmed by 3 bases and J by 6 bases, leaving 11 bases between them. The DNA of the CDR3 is TGTGCCAGCAGCCAGCTCACCTTAAAGACCCAGTACTTC. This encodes CASSQLTLKTQYF.

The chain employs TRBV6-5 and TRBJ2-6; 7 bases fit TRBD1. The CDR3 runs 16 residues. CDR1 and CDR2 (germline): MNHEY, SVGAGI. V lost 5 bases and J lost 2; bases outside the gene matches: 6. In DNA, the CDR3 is TGTGCCAGCAGTACAAGACAGGGAGCTGGGGCCAACGTCCTGACTTTC. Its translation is CASSTRQGAGANVLTF.